These 7 T cell receptor beta chains were all obtained from the same sample, sequenced in a study of cytomegalovirus exposure and HLA in healthy donors. Both 60 Vbeta primers and 13 Jbeta primers went into the PCR. Generated by immunoSEQ multiplex PCR, the TCRdb table keeps only in-frame clones and is missing some. The sample consists of roughly 100,000 clones, roughly 76% of them appearing once. The sequenced sample was PBMCs. These receptor sequences come from a man in his thirties or forties in good health and CMV-seropositive.

This clone has only one observation. This chain connects TRBV27 to TRBJ2-7; 10 bases are a match to TRBD2. The CDR3 sequence is 16 residues long. V dropped 2 bases and J dropped 2; count of bases not matched to a gene: 6. Germline V gives CDR1 MNHEY, CDR2 SMNVEV (reference sequence). The DNA for the CDR3 is TGTGCCAGCAGTTTAGGCCTAGCGGGGGATACCTACGAGCAGTACTTC. Its protein product is CASSLGLAGDTYEQYF.

The chain uses TRBV15 and TRBJ2-5; weak D call: TRBD1 (5 bases). The V end lost 3 bases, the J end lost 3 bases, and 17 bases lay between the germline ends. The CDR3 consists of 16 residues. Per germline, CDR1 LNHNV and CDR2 YYDKDF (reference sequence). The CDR3: CATSSALTTAEETQYF. In nucleotides, the CDR3 is TGTGCCACCAGCAGTGCGTTAACGACAGCTGAAGAGACCCAGTACTTC.

This rearrangement joins TRBV6-6 to TRBJ2-2; 10 bases fit TRBD1. The germline V gene encodes CDR1 MNHNY and CDR2 SVGAGI (reference sequence). This CDR3 is 15 amino acids long. V lost 2 bases and J lost 4; bases outside the gene matches: 1. The CDR3 loop is CASSYGTGVTGELFF. Here the CDR3 DNA reads TGTGCCAGCAGTTACGGGACAGGGGTCACCGGGGAGCTGTTTTTT.

The genes are TRBV13 and TRBJ1-3; the match to TRBD1 covers 10 bases. Germline assignment: CDR1 PRHDT and CDR2 FYEKMQ (reference sequence). Trimming cost V 3 bases and J 4 bases; bases outside gene matches: 9. The CDR3 is made up of 17 amino acids. The CDR3 DNA follows: TGTGCCAGCAGCTTGCGACAGGGGGCGTTAGGGGGAAACACCATATATTTT. It encodes CASSLRQGALGGNTIYF.

The chain is built from TRBV2 and TRBJ2-3; 7 bases match TRBD1. The CDR3 covers 15 residues. Germline CDR1 SNHLY, CDR2 FYNNEI. Germline trimming cut 4 bases from V and 2 bases from J; bases unmatched to any gene: 6. CDR3 sequence: CASSVATGYTDTQYF. The CDR3 DNA sequence: TGTGCCAGCAGTGTCGCGACAGGGTACACAGATACGCAGTATTTT.

The chain carries TRBV5-4 and TRBJ2-5; 13 bases are shared with TRBD2. The ends lost 4 bases at V and 3 bases at J; junction bases unmatched: 6. The CDR3 runs 16 residues. CDR1 and CDR2 from the germline V gene are SGHNT and YYREEE (reference sequence). CDR3 DNA sequence: TGTGCCAGCAGCGGACTAGCGGGGGCCCGGGAAGAGACCCAGTACTTC. Residues: CASSGLAGAREETQYF.

V and J are TRBV6-6 and TRBJ2-2; unclear D gene. Germline V gives CDR1 MNHNY, CDR2 SVGAGI (reference sequence). V was clipped by 5 bases and J by 0 bases, with 10 bases between them. This CDR3 is built from 15 residues. The CDR3 nucleotides read TGTGCCAGCAGTATCCCGAGGACGAACACCGGGGAGCTGTTTTTT. This codes for CASSIPRTNTGELFF.